This entry describes one T cell receptor (beta chain). These data belong to a study of blood T cell repertoires in COVID-19. V lost 4 bases and J 4 bases, leaving 11 bases between the germline ends. This CDR3 is 13 amino acids long. Germline assignment: CDR1 SGHRS and CDR2 YFSETQ. Measured with immunoSEQ multiplex PCR; TCRdb has only the in-frame clones, and not every one. The sample shows roughly 430,000 clones, around 90% of them seen only once. Material for sequencing was PBMCs or T cells enriched from blood (not recorded which). This TCR derives from a middle-aged woman with acute COVID-19. V gene TRBV5-1 combines with J gene TRBJ2-5, with D perhaps matching TRBD1 (6 bases). CDR3: CASSGGQGETQYF. For the CDR3, the DNA is TGCGCCAGCAGCGGGGGACAAGGAGAGACCCAGTACTTC.